The next 2 T cell receptor beta chains were all read from a single sample in a study of CD8 T cells in Susac syndrome. It was with random hexamers that 0.5 to 1 ug RNA was reverse transcribed. MiXCR, run by TCRdb on the immunoSEQ multiplex PCR reads, gives a single entry per CDR3 protein. Of approximately 230,000 distinct CDR3 sequences in the sample, roughly 95% were seen once. Material: CD4+ T cells from PBMCs. The receptors come from a human donor with multiple sclerosis.

This chain connects TRBV24-1 to TRBJ2-3; D is uncertain. V was shortened by 2 bases and J by 0 bases, with 17 bases between the two germline ends. Germline V gene lookup returns CDR1 KGHDR and CDR2 SFDVKD. CDR3 length: 18 amino acids. The CDR3 spells CATSDSPWGTTSTDTQYF. DNA of the CDR3: TGTGCCACCAGTGATTCCCCTTGGGGAACAACTAGCACAGATACGCAGTATTTT.

The rearrangement uses TRBV13 and TRBJ2-1; the match to TRBD2 covers 8 bases. Unmatched junction bases numbered 10, after V lost 5 bases and J lost 7 bases. The CDR3 covers 15 residues. Germline V gene data show CDR1 as PRHDT and CDR2 as FYEKMQ (reference sequence). CDR3 protein: CASSTQTSGRNEQFF. The CDR3 DNA reads TGTGCCAGCAGCACACAGACAAGCGGGAGAAATGAGCAGTTCTTC. Full variable domain (missing parts from reference TRBV13 and TRBJ2-1): AAGVIQSPRHLIKEKRETATLKCYPIPRHDTVYWYQQGPGQDPQFLISFYEKMQSDKGSIPDRFSAQQFSDYHSELNMSSLELGDSALYFCASSTQTSGRNEQFFGPGTRLTVL.